These 7 T cell receptor beta chains came from one sample sequenced in a study of blood T cell repertoires in COVID-19. Libraries were prepared by immunoSEQ multiplex PCR; TCRdb keeps only in-frame clonotypes and omits some of them. This sample has about 160,000 clones, with approximately 80% found just once. Sequencing was done on a sample of peripheral blood. The receptor source for this set is a woman of 80 years or more with acute or convalescent COVID-19.

The chain couples TRBV28 to TRBJ2-1, with 8 bases aligning to TRBD2. V dropped 5 bases and J dropped 4; count of bases not matched to a gene: 4. This CDR3 region has 14 residues. Germline V gene lookup returns CDR1 MDHEN and CDR2 SYDVKM. CDR3 residues: CASSGLAGYNEQFF. In DNA, the CDR3 is TGTGCCAGCAGTGGACTAGCAGGGTACAATGAGCAGTTCTTC. The whole variable domain, remainder taken from reference TRBV28 and TRBJ2-1, is DVKVTQSSRYLVKRTGEKVFLECVQDMDHENMFWYRQDPGLGLRLIYFSYDVKMKEKGDIPEGYSVSREKKERFSLILESASTNQTSMYLCASSGLAGYNEQFFGPGTRLTVL.

This clone was observed once. The CDR3 DNA reads TGTGCCAGCAGCTCCGCGAGGGCCGGAGAGACCCAGTACTTC. It translates to CASSSARAGETQYF. V and J are TRBV7-2 and TRBJ2-5; D might be TRBD2 (5 bases). Germline CDR1 reads SGHTA; CDR2 reads FQGNSA. The CDR3 length is 14 residues. Trimming stripped 4 bases from V and 4 bases from J, with 13 bases between.

The chain couples TRBV6-5 to TRBJ2-3; possibly TRBD1 for D (6 bases). The CDR3 length is 14 residues. Deletions cut 9 bases from V and 1 base from J, with 14 bases between. Per germline, CDR1 MNHEY and CDR2 SVGAGI. This CDR3 reads CASSRKGGTDTQYF. The CDR3 DNA reads as TGTGCCAGTAGTAGGAAGGGGGGCACAGATACGCAGTATTTT.

The chain recombines TRBV11-2 with TRBJ2-5; the D is unclear. The CDR3 loop spans 12 amino acids. V lost 5 bases, J lost 4 bases, and 8 bases lay in between. The germline CDR1 and CDR2 sequences are SGHAT and FQNNGV. Written as DNA, the CDR3 is TGTGCCAGCAGCCAGATGGCAGAGACCCAGTACTTC. It specifies CASSQMAETQYF.

The chain uses TRBV7-9 and TRBJ1-5; 8 bases agree with TRBD1. CDR3 length: 15 amino acids. Germline-derived CDR1 and CDR2 are SEHNR and FQNEAQ (reference sequence). Trimming cost V 4 bases and J 2 bases; bases outside gene matches: 4. The CDR3 region has the DNA TGTGCCAGCAGCTACGTGACAGGGGGCAATCAGCCCCAGCATTTT. This encodes CASSYVTGGNQPQHF.

This chain links TRBV5-1 with TRBJ1-1; TRBD1 is a possible D gene (6 bases). This CDR3 has 13 amino acids. Deletions cut 5 bases from V and 5 bases from J, with 13 bases between. Germline CDR1 SGHRS, CDR2 YFSETQ. In nucleotides, the CDR3 is TGCGCCAGCAGAAGGACAGAGGGGACTGAAGCTTTCTTT. Translation gives CASRRTEGTEAFF.

V is TRBV5-6 and J is TRBJ1-2; possible D gene TRBD1, 5 bases. V was trimmed by 2 bases and J by 3 bases, leaving 14 bases between them. CDR1 is SGHDT, CDR2 YYEEEE, per germline. The length of the CDR3 is 15 residues. CDR3 coding DNA: TGTGCCAGCAGCTTATATCCAGGGCGCGACTATGGCTACACCTTC. Protein: CASSLYPGRDYGYTF.